The 6 T cell receptor beta chains presented below share a single source sample, sequenced in a study of esophageal squamous cell carcinoma under preoperative chemotherapy (dated by TCRdb to the late 2010s). Libraries came from PCR. The sequencing machine was a HiSeq X Ten. The raw public reads went through TCRdb reprocessing: fastp at Q25, MiXCR clone calling, in-frame beta chains kept. Each entry merges the rows of one CDR3 protein and shows their most common DNA and genes. For this sample there are about 12,000 distinct CDR3 sequences; approximately 50% appear just once. In total, the top ten clones hold approximately 15% of the sample. The label giving this sample's time point can be read as: before preoperative PTX-NDP chemotherapy. Sampling was performed from a patient given preoperative chemotherapy. All receptors come from a human donor with esophageal squamous cell carcinoma. The donor label of this sample is uncertain.

V usage is TRBV6-5 and J usage is TRBJ1-6; D remains unclear. Deletions cut 2 bases from V and 0 bases from J, with 11 bases between. The CDR3 is made up of 17 amino acids. The germline CDR1 and CDR2 sequences are MNHEY and SVGAGI. The CDR3 sequence is CASSYLTYSSYNSPLHF. DNA of the CDR3: TGTGCCAGCAGTTACCTCACTTACAGCTCCTATAATTCACCCCTCCACTTT.

This clonotype was recorded a few times. CDR3 region: CASRSSGTGGSPLHF. CDR3 bases: TGTGCCAGCCGTTCATCAGGCACAGGGGGTTCACCCCTCCACTTT. This sequence joins TRBV27 and TRBJ1-6; 8 bases line up with TRBD1. Germline CDR1 and CDR2: MNHEY and SMNVEV (reference sequence). The CDR3 loop spans 15 amino acids. J was trimmed by 9 bases and V by 8 bases; bases with no gene match: 12.

The chain joins TRBV6-1 to TRBJ2-7; D tentatively reads TRBD1 or TRBD2 (6 bases each). The germline gives CDR1 MNHNS, CDR2 SASEGT. V dropped 6 bases and J dropped 0 bases, with 9 bases sitting between them. The CDR3 loop spans 13 amino acids. As DNA, the CDR3 is TGTGCCAGCAGAGGGGGGTTCTCCTACGAGCAGTACTTC. Protein product: CASRGGFSYEQYF.

As regards this clonotype: A junction end diverges from the germline sequence, so it may reflect a read error. The genes are TRBV6-1 and TRBJ2-2; the D gene could be TRBD1 or TRBD2 (5 bases each). Germline V lookup: CDR1 MNHNS, CDR2 SASEGT. CDR3 length equals 14 residues. The CDR3 loop is CASSEGWGTGVLFF. Here the CDR3 DNA reads TGTGCCAGCAGTGAAGGATGGGGGACCGGGGTGCTGTTTTTC.

The CDR3 DNA reads as TGTGCCAGCAGTCTCCCGGCAGGAAGCTCCTACGAGCAGTACTTC. It codes for CASSLPAGSSYEQYF. This rearrangement joins TRBV12-3 or TRBV12-4 to TRBJ2-7; unclear D gene. There are 15 residues in the CDR3. Trimming pared 5 bases from V and 0 bases from J, leaving 14 bases between.

The sample holds one count of this clonotype. J is TRBJ2-4 and V is TRBV11-1; 9 positions agree with TRBD1. The assigned J gene may be wrong: the sequence end matches TRBJ2-1 better. Per germline, CDR1 SGHAT and CDR2 FQDESV (reference sequence). This CDR3 has 17 amino acids. Here the CDR3 reads CASSNRKQGARYNEQFF. The CDR3 DNA sequence: TGTGCCAGCTCGAATAGAAAACAGGGGGCTCGATACAATGAGCAGTTCTTC.